The 18 T cell receptor beta chains reported below all come from one sample, sequenced in a study of CD8 T cells in ankylosing spondylitis. Each CDR3 protein gets one entry after TCRdb re-called the 5' RACE reads with MiXCR. This sample carries some 250,000 distinct CDR3 sequences, 8.6% of them seen once, and the ten largest clones take 6.5% to 7%. The sequenced sample was blood, either unsorted or a sorted T cell fraction (not recorded which). Source of these receptors: a male donor with ankylosing spondylitis or in good health (not recorded which).

This clonotype was seen ten or more times. The chain employs TRBV29-1 and TRBJ2-7; the match to TRBD2 covers 13 bases. CDR3 size: 16 residues. V lost 4 bases to trimming and J lost 4 bases; unmatched junction nucleotides: 10. The germline V gene encodes CDR1 SQVTM and CDR2 ANQGSEA. CDR3 sequence (DNA): TGCAGCGTTGGGCCCTCGGGACTAGCGGGAATTTACGAGCAGTACTTC. Protein: CSVGPSGLAGIYEQYF.

This clonotype was seen repeatedly, ten times or more. V is TRBV20-1 and J is TRBJ2-7; 12 bases align to TRBD2. The CDR3 has 15 amino acids. J was trimmed by 0 bases and V by 4 bases; bases with no gene match: 4. The germline gives CDR1 DFQATT, CDR2 SNEGSKA (reference sequence). CDR3 in amino acids: CSAKPTSGSSYEQYF. In nucleotides, the CDR3 is TGCAGTGCTAAACCGACTAGCGGGAGCTCCTACGAGCAGTACTTC.

The chain is built from TRBV27 and TRBJ1-4; 11 bases are shared with TRBD1. The ends lost 4 bases at V and 6 bases at J; junction bases unmatched: 7. CDR1 is MNHEY and CDR2 is SMNVEV in the germline V gene (reference sequence). This CDR3 has 16 residues. CDR3 sequence: CASSSSRDRGYEKLFF. CDR3 coding DNA: TGTGCCAGCAGTTCAAGCCGGGACAGGGGGTATGAAAAACTGTTTTTT.

This clonotype has a count of ten or more. This chain joins TRBV12-3 or TRBV12-4 and TRBJ1-1, with D hard to call. V gave up 1 base and J gave up 0 bases, with 6 bases separating them. The CDR3 is made up of 14 amino acids. The CDR3 sequence: CASSLGLMNTEAFF. The CDR3 bases are TGTGCCAGCAGTTTAGGGCTGATGAACACTGAAGCTTTCTTT.

This chain connects TRBV4-1 to TRBJ2-7; D ambiguous. Germline V gene lookup returns CDR1 MGHRA and CDR2 YSYEKL. Deletions cut 1 base from V and 5 bases from J, with 9 bases between. This CDR3 is 13 amino acids long. The CDR3 nucleotides read TGCGCCAGCAGCCAAGTTTCGACGGACGAGCAGTACTTC. Translating gives CASSQVSTDEQYF.

There are many counts of this clonotype. The chain joins TRBV12-3 or TRBV12-4 to TRBJ2-7, with D perhaps TRBD2 (5 bases). The V gene lost 3 bases and the J gene lost 1 base, with 10 bases spanning the gap. The CDR3 length is 14 residues. The CDR3 sequence: CASSFQRDSYEQYF. The DNA of the CDR3 is TGTGCCAGCAGTTTTCAGAGGGATTCCTACGAGCAGTACTTC.

This clonotype came up many times. CDR3 protein: CASSSRLGSGNTIYF. The CDR3, as DNA: TGTGCCAGCAGCTCCCGATTGGGGTCTGGAAACACCATATATTTT. The chain combines TRBV7-6 with TRBJ1-3; D is unclear. CDR3 length: 15 amino acids. V was clipped by 4 bases and J by 1 base, with 11 bases between them. Germline V gene sequence: CDR1 SGHVS, CDR2 FNYEAQ.

This clonotype came up many times. The chain has TRBV6-5 and TRBJ2-7; D gene uncertain. Germline V gene data show CDR1 as MNHEY and CDR2 as SVGAGI. V gave up 3 bases and J gave up 4 bases, with 19 bases separating them. This CDR3 is built from 16 residues. The CDR3 spells CASSYIDRLVRYEQYF. CDR3 sequence (DNA): TGTGCCAGCAGTTATATCGACCGACTTGTGAGGTACGAGCAGTACTTC.

V gene TRBV9 combines with J gene TRBJ1-1, with 9 bases aligning to TRBD1. Germline V lookup: CDR1 SGDLS, CDR2 YYNGEE. After removal of 4 bases from V and 11 bases from J, the junction contained 6 bases not matched to a gene. CDR3 length: 12 residues. CDR3 protein: CASSSLTGGAFF. The CDR3 DNA reads TGTGCCAGCAGCTCTTTGACAGGGGGGGCTTTCTTT.

This clonotype was detected a few times. The chain joins TRBV4-2 to TRBJ2-5, with a weak D call TRBD2 (5 bases). The germline V gene has CDR1 LGHNA and CDR2 YNFKEQ. V lost 0 bases and J 5 bases, leaving 16 bases between the germline ends. The CDR3 length is 16 residues. This CDR3 is CASSQEADLAFETQYF. The CDR3 region has the DNA TGTGCCAGCAGCCAAGAAGCGGACTTAGCCTTCGAGACCCAGTACTTC.

The table lists this clonotype with many counts. The V call is TRBV12-3 or TRBV12-4, the J call TRBJ2-1; D gene uncertain. CDR3 length equals 12 residues. V lost 7 bases, J lost 12 bases, and 16 bases lay in between. CDR3 bases: TGTGCCAGCACCGCCGACCGTAAGGGGCAGTTCTTC. Translating it yields CASTADRKGQFF.

The chain recombines TRBV11-2 with TRBJ2-7; 10 bases match TRBD2. This CDR3 comprises 15 residues. The V gene end was trimmed by 5 bases and the J gene end by 2 bases; junction bases not matched to a gene: 6. The germline V gene encodes CDR1 SGHAT and CDR2 FQNNGV. Written as DNA, the CDR3 is TGTGCCAGCAGCCTGGGACTAGCGCCTACCTACGAGCAGTACTTC. Its protein product is CASSLGLAPTYEQYF.

Notes on this clonotype: A much bigger clone sits one base away, suggesting this may be a read error. The chain joins TRBV21-1 to TRBJ2-1; the table assigns TRBD1, which was not confirmed against the DNA. TRBV21-1 is labeled a pseudogene. This CDR3 comprises 14 residues. Here the CDR3 reads CASSKSGGTVEQFF. The CDR3 DNA follows: TGTGCCAGCAGCAAGAGCGGGGGGACGGTTGAGCAGTTCTTC.

This clonotype was seen many times. The chain carries TRBV20-1 and TRBJ2-3, with TRBD2 identical over 12 bases. Germline V gene sequence: CDR1 DFQATT, CDR2 SNEGSKA (reference sequence). CDR3 length: 16 amino acids. Losses at the gene ends were 6 bases for V and 1 base for J; bases not matched to a gene: 8. The CDR3 DNA is TGCAGTGCCCCCAGGGGACTAGCGGGTCGCACAGATACGCAGTATTTT. Encoded protein: CSAPRGLAGRTDTQYF.

This clonotype was counted at least ten times. CDR3 in DNA: TGCGCCAGCTCTCCAGATGGGGAGGCCGGGGAGCTGTTTTTT. It encodes CASSPDGEAGELFF. The rearrangement uses TRBV5-1 and TRBJ2-2; D might be TRBD2 (6 bases). Germline V gene lookup returns CDR1 SGHRS and CDR2 YFSETQ. The germline V and J ends were trimmed by 7 bases and 6 bases, with 16 bases remaining between them. The CDR3 covers 14 residues.

This clonotype came up many times. The chain recombines TRBV11-2 with TRBJ2-7; 7 bases map to TRBD1. V lost 5 bases and J lost 1; bases outside the gene matches: 14. CDR3 size: 17 residues. Germline values: CDR1 SGHAT, CDR2 FQNNGV. CDR3 residues: CASSAYPLRGQSYEQYF. CDR3 bases: TGTGCCAGCAGCGCCTACCCTCTGAGGGGGCAGTCCTACGAGCAGTACTTC.

The sample holds many counts of this clonotype. V and J are TRBV7-9 and TRBJ1-3; D not certain. CDR1 SEHNR and CDR2 FQNEAQ come from the germline V gene (reference sequence). The CDR3 totals 13 residues. Trimming removed 5 bases from V and 8 bases from J, with 13 bases in between. The CDR3 nucleotides are TGTGCCAGCAGCCCACGCCCGTCGGACACCATATATTTT. This translates into CASSPRPSDTIYF.

This clonotype was seen repeatedly, ten times or more. This chain joins TRBV5-5 and TRBJ1-5, with D hard to call. CDR1 is SGHKS and CDR2 is YYEKEE in the germline V gene (reference sequence). The V and J ends lost 0 bases and 8 bases respectively, with 12 bases between them. This CDR3 contains 14 residues. The CDR3 nucleotides are TGTGCCAGCAGCTTGGCAGCAAAAAGTGAGCCCCAGCATTTT. Its protein product is CASSLAAKSEPQHF.